The entry below gives a single TCR beta chain sequence along with its context. Its target is unknown. This CDR3 spans 15 amino acids. Trimming shortened V by 11 bases and J by 0 bases, and 17 bases separated the two germline ends. Germline V gene sequence: CDR1 SNHLY, CDR2 FYNNEI. The table came from immunoSEQ multiplex PCR; TCRdb's copy has only in-frame clones and leaves some out. In the table there are some 120,000 clones, about 92% of which are singletons. This sample is drawn from a study of T cell responses to AZD1222 COVID-19 vaccine. Study-wide background: Timing groups of about 4 and about 12 weeks for second doses were pooled. Study-wide points: Repertoires in all cases were sampled only once the peak T cell response had passed.

The TCR originated in an adult in good health. The V call is TRBV2, the J call TRBJ1-3; TRBD1 is a possible D gene (6 bases). The source was peripheral blood, collected on day 0 of AZD1222 vaccination. As DNA, the CDR3 is TGTGCCGGAAGACCAGGGGTTTCCTCTGGAAACACCATATATTTT. Encoded protein: CAGRPGVSSGNTIYF.